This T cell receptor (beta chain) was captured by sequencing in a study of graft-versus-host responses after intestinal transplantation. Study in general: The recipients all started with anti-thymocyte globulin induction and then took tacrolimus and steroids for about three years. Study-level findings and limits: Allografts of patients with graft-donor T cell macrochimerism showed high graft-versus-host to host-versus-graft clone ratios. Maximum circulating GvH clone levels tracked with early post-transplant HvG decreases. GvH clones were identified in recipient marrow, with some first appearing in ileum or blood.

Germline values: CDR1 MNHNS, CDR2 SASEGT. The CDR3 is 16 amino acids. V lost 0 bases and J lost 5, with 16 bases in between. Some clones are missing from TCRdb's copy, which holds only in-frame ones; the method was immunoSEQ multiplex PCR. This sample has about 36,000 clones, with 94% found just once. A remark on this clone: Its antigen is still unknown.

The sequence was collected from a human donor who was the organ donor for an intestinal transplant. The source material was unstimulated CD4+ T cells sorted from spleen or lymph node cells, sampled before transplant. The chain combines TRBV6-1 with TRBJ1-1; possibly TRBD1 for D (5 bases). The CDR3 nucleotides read TGTGCCAGCAGTGAAGCGCTTCAGGGAGTTTGGACTGAAGCTTTCTTT. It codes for CASSEALQGVWTEAFF.